This entry describes one TCR beta chain. Using immunoSEQ multiplex PCR, the repertoire was profiled, and TCRdb retains in-frame clones only, with some absent. The table includes some 38,000 clones, less than 90% detected once. These data belong to a study of blood T cell repertoires in COVID-19. The origin of this receptor is a man aged 70 or older with acute or convalescent COVID-19. Sample: peripheral blood.

CDR3 sequence reads: CATSRDMGGTQYF. CDR3 DNA: TGTGCCACCAGCAGAGATATGGGGGGTACGCAGTATTTT. The genes are TRBV15 and TRBJ2-3; D is perhaps TRBD2 (6 bases). The CDR3 is made up of 13 amino acids. In germline, CDR1 is LNHNV, CDR2 YYDKDF (reference sequence). Trimming pared 0 bases from V and 8 bases from J, leaving 9 bases between.